This T cell receptor beta chain was documented in a study of blood T cells in healthy people across ages. Study information: The template switching approach captured approximately one barcoded beta molecule for every two T cells.

The study, taken as a whole, reports: Getting older went along with TCR beta diversity per million T cells dropping roughly linearly.

A second about 7 to 11 cycle PCR used barcoded and J-beta primers. Each sample provided no less than 2.5 million CDR3-containing paired-end reads. TCRdb re-called the 5' RACE reads through MiXCR, storing one row per CDR3 protein. This sample has roughly 1.6 million distinct CDR3 sequences, with about 31% found just once. V trimming: 3 bases; J trimming: 5 bases; junction bases outside the gene matches: 9. The CDR3 runs to 18 residues. Germline CDR1 MNHEY, CDR2 SMNVEV (reference sequence). A remark on this clonotype: Its matching antigen is unknown.

Researchers isolated at least 6 million PBMCs per sample. The TCR sequence derives from a woman between 25 and 40 years old in good health. This chain joins TRBV27 and TRBJ2-1; 14 nucleotides line up with TRBD2. Material for sequencing was blood. CDR3 sequence reads: CASSLGQGLAGDNNEQFF. The CDR3 nucleotides are TGTGCCAGCAGTTTGGGACAGGGACTAGCGGGAGATAACAATGAGCAGTTCTTC.